This T cell receptor beta chain was captured in a study of long-term antiretroviral therapy in people with HIV. Study details: The earliest samples predate the 2015 immediate-ART recommendation by about a decade.

V was clipped by 6 bases and J by 1 base; unmatched bases: 5. The CDR3 extends over 14 amino acids. Germline CDR1 reads MNHNS; CDR2 reads SASEGT. Samples were assayed with immunoSEQ v3.0 at survey level. Assay: immunoSEQ multiplex PCR; the TCRdb copy retains only in-frame clones and omits some. The repertoire has about 15,000 clones, roughly 80% of them found once; the top ten carry roughly 15%. This clone is medium-sized. The antigen is unknown. Overall study findings and caveats: Clones expanded before ART dominated the repertoire at all time points. ART preceded a rise in diversity that nonetheless stayed lower than in transplant donor controls. Records did not include ART adherence, viral resistance or therapy changes.

Sequences were derived from unsorted PBMCs, sampled 1.2 years before starting antiretroviral therapy. J is TRBJ1-1 and V is TRBV6-1; 7 positions agree with TRBD1. This clonotype was sampled from a man aged 25 to 40 with HIV. The CDR3: CASRTGQENTEAFF. The CDR3, as DNA: TGTGCCAGCAGGACAGGACAGGAGAACACTGAAGCTTTCTTT.